The 14 T cell receptor beta chains below come from one sample, sequenced in a study of T-cell reconstitution after alpha-beta-depleted transplantation in children. A library of TCRbeta sequences, prepared with unique molecular identifiers, was generated. TCRdb ran MiXCR on the PCR reads and lists one entry per CDR3 protein. The sample has about 230,000 distinct CDR3 sequences, over 9.5% seen once. The sample here was PBMCs from the stem cell graft donor, taken from the stem cell graft. The receptors here all came from a human donor who donated a stem cell graft to a child with SCID.

This clonotype has at least ten counts. The V call is TRBV5-1, the J call TRBJ2-3; D call uncertain. The germline V and J ends were trimmed by 0 bases and 4 bases, with 9 bases remaining between them. Germline CDR1 reads SGHRS; CDR2 reads YFSETQ. This CDR3 has 14 residues. The DNA of the CDR3 is TGCGCCAGCAGCTTGGGGCTAGGTTCAGATACGCAGTATTTT. Its translation: CASSLGLGSDTQYF. The full variable domain, rest sourced from reference TRBV5-1 and TRBJ2-3, is KAGVTQTPRYLIKTRGQQVTLSCSPISGHRSVSWYQQTPGQGLQFLFEYFSETQRNKGNFPGRFSGRQFSNSRSEMNVSTLELGDSALYLCASSLGLGSDTQYFGPGTRLTVL.

This clonotype was detected many times. This chain links TRBV7-3 with TRBJ2-2; TRBD2 is a possible D gene (6 bases). The CDR3 contains 15 residues. Germline V gives CDR1 SGHTA, CDR2 FQGTGA. The V end lost 5 bases, the J end lost 5 bases, and 15 bases lay between the germline ends. The CDR3 sequence is CASSKGDGGTGELFF. Written as DNA, the CDR3 is TGTGCCAGCAGCAAAGGGGACGGGGGAACCGGGGAGCTGTTTTTT.

This clonotype was counted between two and nine times. The chain couples TRBV7-6 to TRBJ2-3, with D unclear. Germline lookup yields CDR1 SGHVS and CDR2 FNYEAQ. The CDR3 runs 13 residues. V was clipped by 5 bases and J by 5 bases, with 11 bases between them. The CDR3: CASSHSTEDTQYF. The CDR3 nucleotides are TGTGCCAGCAGCCATTCTACGGAAGATACGCAGTATTTT.

This chain connects TRBV10-3 to TRBJ1-2; 10 bases are shared with TRBD1. The junction had 9 bases not matched to a gene; V was cut back by 6 bases and J by 8 bases. The CDR3 is 14 residues long. Germline-derived CDR1 and CDR2 are ENHRY and SYGVKD. The DNA for the CDR3 is TGTGCCATCAGCATGGGACAGGGGTTCGGCGGCTACACCTTC. Encoded protein: CAISMGQGFGGYTF.

This clonotype was observed at least ten times. V gene TRBV5-1 combines with J gene TRBJ1-1; 10 positions match TRBD1. The CDR3 is made up of 15 amino acids. The germline V gene has CDR1 SGHRS and CDR2 YFSETQ. J was trimmed by 6 bases and V by 0 bases; bases with no gene match: 5. CDR3 sequence reads: CASSLVGQGVSEAFF. The DNA for the CDR3 is TGCGCCAGCAGCTTGGTTGGACAGGGGGTCTCTGAAGCTTTCTTT.

At least ten counts were recorded for this clonotype. The J gene is TRBJ1-5, the V gene TRBV6-2 or TRBV6-3; 9 bases line up with TRBD1. This CDR3 has 12 residues. Germline assignment: CDR1 MNHEY and CDR2 SVGEGT. Unmatched junction bases numbered 3, after V lost 6 bases and J lost 9 bases. The DNA for the CDR3 is TGTGCCAGCAGCCACAGGGGGCGGCCCCAGCATTTT. Protein: CASSHRGRPQHF.

This clonotype was seen ten or more times. The chain links TRBV28 to TRBJ1-1; possible D gene TRBD1, 6 bases. In germline, CDR1 is MDHEN, CDR2 SYDVKM. Between the trimmed V and J ends, which lost 6 bases and 4 bases, there was a span of 15 bases. This CDR3 is built from 14 residues. For the CDR3, the DNA is TGTGCCAGCAGAGGGGGGGCGCGTGGCACTGAAGCTTTCTTT. It is translated as CASRGGARGTEAFF. The whole variable domain, filled in from reference TRBV28 and TRBJ1-1, reads DVKVTQSSRYLVKRTGEKVFLECVQDMDHENMFWYRQDPGLGLRLIYFSYDVKMKEKGDIPEGYSVSREKKERFSLILESASTNQTSMYLCASRGGARGTEAFFGQGTRLTVV.

The sample holds many counts of this clonotype. The rearrangement links TRBV29-1 to TRBJ2-7; 10 nucleotides line up with TRBD1. CDR1 and CDR2 (germline): SQVTM, ANQGSEA. The V and J ends lost 4 bases and 1 base, in that order; junction bases with no gene match: 10. This CDR3 has 16 residues. The CDR3 bases are TGCAGCGTTGTGGGGGCCGGGACAGGGGTTTCCTACGAGCAGTACTTC. It encodes CSVVGAGTGVSYEQYF.

With regard to this clonotype: A much bigger clone sits one base away, suggesting this may be a read error. V is TRBV15 and J is TRBJ1-2; tentative D call: TRBD1 (5 bases). Looked up from germline, CDR1 is LNHNV and CDR2 is YYDKDF (reference sequence). The CDR3 is made up of 16 amino acids. In DNA form, the CDR3 reads TGTGCCACCAGCCGGGACTCCGGGAGAGCTAACGATGGCTACACCTTC. Its translation: CATSRDSGRANDGYTF.

This clonotype was recorded many times. This chain joins TRBV5-1 and TRBJ2-2; D unresolved. Looked up from germline, CDR1 is SGHRS and CDR2 is YFSETQ. V lost 1 base, J lost 3 bases, and 13 bases lay in between. The CDR3 runs to 16 residues. DNA of the CDR3: TGCGCCAGCAGCTTGAGCACGACAAGCTACACCGGGGAGCTGTTTTTT. Translation gives CASSLSTTSYTGELFF. Variable domain in full (rest from reference TRBV5-1 and TRBJ2-2): KAGVTQTPRYLIKTRGQQVTLSCSPISGHRSVSWYQQTPGQGLQFLFEYFSETQRNKGNFPGRFSGRQFSNSRSEMNVSTLELGDSALYLCASSLSTTSYTGELFFGEGSRLTVL.

This clonotype was recorded at least ten times. The chain links TRBV28 to TRBJ2-1; 10 positions agree with TRBD1. With V trimmed by 5 bases and J by 2 bases, 24 bases remained unmatched. The germline V gene encodes CDR1 MDHEN and CDR2 SYDVKM. There are 22 residues in the CDR3. Here the CDR3 DNA reads TGTGCCAGCAGTAGATTCTCTATCGCGGGACAGGGGATTTCGAGGGCCTACAATGAGCAGTTCTTC. Protein sequence: CASSRFSIAGQGISRAYNEQFF.

This clonotype has just a few counts. The chain combines TRBV12-3 or TRBV12-4 with TRBJ2-2; 15 nucleotides align to TRBD2. This CDR3 is built from 16 residues. V was pared by 5 bases and J by 9 bases, with 7 bases of the junction left unmatched. The CDR3, as DNA: TGTGCCAGCAGTCCGTGGACTAGCGGGGGGGCTCGGGAGCTGTTTTTT. The encoded protein is CASSPWTSGGARELFF.

This clonotype showed up many times. V usage is TRBV9 and J usage is TRBJ1-3; no clear D. Trimming stripped 3 bases from V and 0 bases from J, with 10 bases between. Germline assignment: CDR1 SGDLS and CDR2 YYNGEE. This CDR3 has 15 residues. The CDR3 DNA reads as TGTGCCAGCAGCGAAAGACTGAGCTCTGGAAACACCATATATTTT. It encodes CASSERLSSGNTIYF.

This clonotype showed up many times. The chain carries TRBV5-1 and TRBJ2-5; D might be TRBD1 or TRBD2, each matching 6 bases. The CDR3 extends over 16 amino acids. The V gene lost 1 base and the J gene lost 1 base, with 14 bases spanning the gap. Germline V gene lookup returns CDR1 SGHRS and CDR2 YFSETQ. The DNA of the CDR3 is TGCGCCAGCAGCTTGTTTGCTAAGGGGGGCCAAGAGACCCAGTACTTC. Translated, it gives CASSLFAKGGQETQYF.